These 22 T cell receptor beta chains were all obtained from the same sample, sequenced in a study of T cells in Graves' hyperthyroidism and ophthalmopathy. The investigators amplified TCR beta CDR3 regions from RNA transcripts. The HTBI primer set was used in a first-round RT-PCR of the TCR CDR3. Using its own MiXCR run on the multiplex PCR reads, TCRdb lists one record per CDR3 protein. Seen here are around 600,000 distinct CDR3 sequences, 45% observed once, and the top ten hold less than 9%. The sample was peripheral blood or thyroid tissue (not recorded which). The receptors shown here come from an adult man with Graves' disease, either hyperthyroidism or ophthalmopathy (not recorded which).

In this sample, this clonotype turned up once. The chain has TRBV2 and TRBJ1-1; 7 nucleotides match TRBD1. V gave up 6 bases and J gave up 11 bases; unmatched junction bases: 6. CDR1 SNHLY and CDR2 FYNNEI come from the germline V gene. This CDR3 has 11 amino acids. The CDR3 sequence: CASRGTEKAFF. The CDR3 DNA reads TGTGCCAGCAGAGGGACAGAGAAGGCTTTCTTT. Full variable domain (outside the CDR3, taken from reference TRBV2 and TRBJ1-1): EPEVTQTPSHQVTQMGQEVILRCVPISNHLYFYWYRQILGQKVEFLVSFYNNEISEKSEIFDDQFSVERPDGSNFTLKIRSTKLEDSAMYFCASRGTEKAFFGQGTRLTVV.

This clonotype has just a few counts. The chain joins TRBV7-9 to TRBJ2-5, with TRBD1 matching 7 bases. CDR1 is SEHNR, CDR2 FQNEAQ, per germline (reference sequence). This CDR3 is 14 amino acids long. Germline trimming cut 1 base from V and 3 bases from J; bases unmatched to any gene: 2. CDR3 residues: CASSLEGTEETQYF. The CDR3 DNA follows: TGTGCCAGCAGCTTAGAAGGGACAGAAGAGACCCAGTACTTC.

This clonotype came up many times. CDR3 in DNA: TGTGCCAGCAGTGAATTGGAGGGAGGGAGAGCTTTCTTT. Protein sequence: CASSELEGGRAFF. This chain joins TRBV6-1 and TRBJ1-1; D is unclear. V lost 2 bases to trimming and J lost 10 bases, with 14 bases between them. This CDR3 region has 13 residues. The germline gives CDR1 MNHNS, CDR2 SASEGT.

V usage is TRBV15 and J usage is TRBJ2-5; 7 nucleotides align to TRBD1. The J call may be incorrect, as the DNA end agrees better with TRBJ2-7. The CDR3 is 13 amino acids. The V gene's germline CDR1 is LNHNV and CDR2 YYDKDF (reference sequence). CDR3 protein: CATSRTGTYEQYF. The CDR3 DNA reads TGTGCCACCAGCAGGACAGGGACCTACGAGCAGTACTTC.

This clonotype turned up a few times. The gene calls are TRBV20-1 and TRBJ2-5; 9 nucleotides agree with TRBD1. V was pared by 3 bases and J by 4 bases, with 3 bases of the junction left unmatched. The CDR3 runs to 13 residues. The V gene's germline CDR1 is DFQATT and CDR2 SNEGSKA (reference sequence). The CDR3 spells CSARDRGGETQYF. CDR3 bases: TGCAGTGCTAGGGACAGGGGAGGAGAGACCCAGTACTTC.

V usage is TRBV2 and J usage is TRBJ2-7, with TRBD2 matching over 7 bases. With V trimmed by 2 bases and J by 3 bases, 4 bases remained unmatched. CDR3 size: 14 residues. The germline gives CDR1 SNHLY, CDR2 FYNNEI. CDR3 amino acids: CASSEKAGVYEQYF. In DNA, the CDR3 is TGTGCCAGCAGTGAAAAGGCGGGGGTCTACGAGCAGTACTTC.

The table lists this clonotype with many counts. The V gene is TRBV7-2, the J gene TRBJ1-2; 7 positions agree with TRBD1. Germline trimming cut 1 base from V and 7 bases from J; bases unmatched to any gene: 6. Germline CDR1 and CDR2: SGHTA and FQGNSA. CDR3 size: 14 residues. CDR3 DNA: TGTGCCAGCAGCTTAGGCACAGGGGTGGGTGGCTACACCTTC. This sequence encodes CASSLGTGVGGYTF. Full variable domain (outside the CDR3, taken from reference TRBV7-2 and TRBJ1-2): GAGVSQSPSNKVTEKGKDVELRCDPISGHTALYWYRQSLGQGLEFLIYFQGNSAPDKSGLPSDRFSAERTGGSVSTLTIQRTQQEDSAVYLCASSLGTGVGGYTFGSGTRLTVV.

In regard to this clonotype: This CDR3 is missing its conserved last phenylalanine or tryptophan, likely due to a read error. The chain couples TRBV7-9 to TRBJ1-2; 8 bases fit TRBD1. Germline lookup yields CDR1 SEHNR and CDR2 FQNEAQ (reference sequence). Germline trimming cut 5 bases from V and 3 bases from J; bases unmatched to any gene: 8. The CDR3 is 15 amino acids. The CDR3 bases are TGTGCCAGCAGCCAAACAGGGGGATCTTACTATGGCTACACCTCC. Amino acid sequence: CASSQTGGSYYGYTS.

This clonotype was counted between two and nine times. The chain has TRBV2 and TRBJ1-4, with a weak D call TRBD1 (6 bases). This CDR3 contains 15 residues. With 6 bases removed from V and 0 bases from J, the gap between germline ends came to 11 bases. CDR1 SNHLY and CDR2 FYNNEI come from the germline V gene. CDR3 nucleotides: TGTGCCAGCAGGGACAGTCTTGCAACTAATGAAAAACTGTTTTTT. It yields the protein CASRDSLATNEKLFF.

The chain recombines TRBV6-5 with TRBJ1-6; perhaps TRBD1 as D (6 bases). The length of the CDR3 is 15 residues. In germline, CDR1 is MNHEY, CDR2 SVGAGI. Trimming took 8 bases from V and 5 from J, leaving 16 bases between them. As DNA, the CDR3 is TGTGCCAGCGGTTCCTACAGGGCTGATAATTCACCCCTCCACTTT. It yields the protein CASGSYRADNSPLHF.

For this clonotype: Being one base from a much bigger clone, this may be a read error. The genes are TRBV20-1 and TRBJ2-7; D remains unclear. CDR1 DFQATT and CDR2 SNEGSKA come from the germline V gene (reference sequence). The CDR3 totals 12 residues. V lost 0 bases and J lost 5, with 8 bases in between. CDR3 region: CSAREASHEQYF. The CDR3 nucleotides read TGCAGTGCTAGAGAGGCGTCCCACGAGCAGTACTTC.

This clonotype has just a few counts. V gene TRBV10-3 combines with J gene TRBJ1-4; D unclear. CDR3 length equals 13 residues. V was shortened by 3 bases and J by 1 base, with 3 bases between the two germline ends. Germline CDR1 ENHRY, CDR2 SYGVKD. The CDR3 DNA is TGTGCCATCAGTGAAGTAACTAATGAAAAACTGTTTTTT. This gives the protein CAISEVTNEKLFF.

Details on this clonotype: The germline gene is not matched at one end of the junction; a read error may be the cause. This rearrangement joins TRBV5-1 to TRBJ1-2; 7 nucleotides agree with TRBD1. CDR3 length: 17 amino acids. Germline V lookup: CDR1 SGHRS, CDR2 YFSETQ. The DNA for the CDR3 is TGCGCCAGCAGCTTGGCGGGGGACAGCCGACTGAGACCGACCTTGGTCTTC. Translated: CASSLAGDSRLRPTLVF.

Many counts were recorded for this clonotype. The DNA of the CDR3 is TGTGCCAGCAGTGGGGACGAACACTCTGGGGCCAACGTCCTGACTTTC. This sequence encodes CASSGDEHSGANVLTF. V is TRBV2 and J is TRBJ2-6; D may be TRBD1 or TRBD2 (5 bases each). The V gene lost 4 bases and the J gene lost 0 bases, with 10 bases spanning the gap. The CDR3 has 16 residues. Germline lookup yields CDR1 SNHLY and CDR2 FYNNEI.

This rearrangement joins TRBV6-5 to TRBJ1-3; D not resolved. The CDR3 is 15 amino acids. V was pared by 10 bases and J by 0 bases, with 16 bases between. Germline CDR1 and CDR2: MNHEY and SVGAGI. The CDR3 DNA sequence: TGTGCCACCTCGGTCCCGGGCCACTCTGGAAACACCATATATTTT. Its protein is CATSVPGHSGNTIYF.

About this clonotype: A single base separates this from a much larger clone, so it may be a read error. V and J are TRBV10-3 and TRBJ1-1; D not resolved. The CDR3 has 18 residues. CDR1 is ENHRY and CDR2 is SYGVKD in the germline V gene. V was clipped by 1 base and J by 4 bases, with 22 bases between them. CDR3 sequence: CAISEYTSGGRRSTEAFF. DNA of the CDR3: TGTGCCATCAGTGAGTATACGTCAGGTGGTCGACGGAGCACTGAAGCTTTCTTT.

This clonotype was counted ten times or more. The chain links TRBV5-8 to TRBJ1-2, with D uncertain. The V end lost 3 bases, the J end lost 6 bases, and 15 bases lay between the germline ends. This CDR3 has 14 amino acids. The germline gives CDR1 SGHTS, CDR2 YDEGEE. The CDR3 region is CASSYAGLKNGYTF. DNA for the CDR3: TGTGCCAGCAGCTACGCCGGACTGAAGAATGGCTACACCTTC.

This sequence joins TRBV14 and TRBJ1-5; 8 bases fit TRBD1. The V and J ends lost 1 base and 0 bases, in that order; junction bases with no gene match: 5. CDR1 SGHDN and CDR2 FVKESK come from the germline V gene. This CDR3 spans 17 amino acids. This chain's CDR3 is CASSQVTGDYSNQPQHF. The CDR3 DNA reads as TGTGCCAGCAGCCAAGTGACAGGGGACTATAGCAATCAGCCCCAGCATTTT.

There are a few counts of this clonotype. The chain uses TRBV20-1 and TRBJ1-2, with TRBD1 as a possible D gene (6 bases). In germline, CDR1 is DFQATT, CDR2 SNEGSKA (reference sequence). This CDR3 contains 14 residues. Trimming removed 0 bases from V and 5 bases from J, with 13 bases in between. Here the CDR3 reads CSARDHQGMYGYTF. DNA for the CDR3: TGCAGTGCTAGAGATCATCAGGGGATGTATGGCTACACCTTC.

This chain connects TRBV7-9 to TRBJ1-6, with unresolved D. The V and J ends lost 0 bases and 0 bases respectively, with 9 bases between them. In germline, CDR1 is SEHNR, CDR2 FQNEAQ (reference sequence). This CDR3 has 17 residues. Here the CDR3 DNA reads TGTGCCAGCAGCTTAGCGGATGAAGGCTCCTATAATTCACCCCTCCACTTT. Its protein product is CASSLADEGSYNSPLHF. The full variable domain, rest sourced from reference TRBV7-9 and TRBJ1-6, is DTGVSQNPRHKITKRGQNVTFRCDPISEHNRLYWYRQTLGQGPEFLTYFQNEAQLEKSRLLSDRFSAERPKGSFSTLEIQRTEQGDSAMYLCASSLADEGSYNSPLHFGNGTRLTVT.

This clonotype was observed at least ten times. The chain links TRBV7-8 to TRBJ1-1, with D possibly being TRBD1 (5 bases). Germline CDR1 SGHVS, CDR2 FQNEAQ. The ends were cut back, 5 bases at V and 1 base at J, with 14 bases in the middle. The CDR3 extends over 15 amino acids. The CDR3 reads CASSPFRVGNTEAFF. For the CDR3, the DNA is TGTGCCAGCAGCCCATTCAGGGTTGGGAACACTGAAGCTTTCTTT.

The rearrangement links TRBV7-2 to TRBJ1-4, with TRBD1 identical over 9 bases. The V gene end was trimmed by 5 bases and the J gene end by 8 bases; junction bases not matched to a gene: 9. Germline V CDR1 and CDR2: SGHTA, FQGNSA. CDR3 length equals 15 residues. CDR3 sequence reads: CASSQGDREQEKLFF. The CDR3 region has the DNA TGTGCCAGCAGCCAAGGGGACAGGGAACAAGAAAAACTGTTTTTT.